A selection of T cell receptor beta chains follows, all from one sample in a study of sequential checkpoint blockade in melanoma. Using immunoSEQ multiplex PCR, the repertoire was profiled, and TCRdb retains in-frame clones only, with some absent. The data show about 1,100 clones, around a quarter seen once. This material consisted of tumor tissue (inferred from file names), taken from a patient given nivolumab and ipilimumab in sequence. The receptors derive from a human donor with melanoma. The CDR3 runs from the conserved cysteine through the conserved F or W. The order of the fields is clone size, J gene, V gene, D gene, CDR3 DNA, CDR3 protein. A D gene is named only where the DNA matches it firmly. The size entry is marked missing in some rows and otherwise reads once, few, many or a size class.

>-|TRBJ1-1|TRBV5-1|TRBD1
TGCGCCAGCAGCTTGGTATCAGGGGGGAACACTGAAGCTTTCTTT
CASSLVSGGNTEAFF
>medium-sized|TRBJ2-7|TRBV11-3|TRBD2
TGTGCCAGCAGCTGGGGACTAGCGGGATCGGGAGAGCAGTACTTC
CASSWGLAGSGEQYF
>-|TRBJ1-5|TRBV6-8|TRBD1
TGTGCCAGCAGCCCCGGGACAGGCCTAAGTCAGCCCCAGCATTTT
CASSPGTGLSQPQHF
>-|TRBJ2-5|TRBV5-1|-
TGCGCCAGCACCCTGTTGTACAGGGTGGGGGAGACCCAGTACTTC
CASTLLYRVGETQYF
>-|TRBJ2-1|TRBV4-1|-
TGCGCCAGCAGCCAAGATGTAGGGGGAATCTACAATGAGCAGTTCTTC
CASSQDVGGIYNEQFF
>few|TRBJ1-4|TRBV6-7|-
TGTGCCATCCGGACGGGAGAAAAACTGTTTTTT
CAIRTGEKLFF
>-|TRBJ1-3|TRBV6-8|-
TGTGCCAGCAGTCTCGACCTCCTCTCTGGAAACACCATATATTTT
CASSLDLLSGNTIYF
>few|TRBJ2-7|TRBV6-8|TRBD2
TGTGCCAGCAGTTACAAGGTAGCGGGAGTAGGGTACGAGCAGTACTTC
CASSYKVAGVGYEQYF
>few|TRBJ2-2|TRBV6-8|-
TGTGCCAGCAGTTACACGGGCGCCGGGGAGCTGTTTTTT
CASSYTGAGELFF
>once|TRBJ2-2|TRBV12-5|TRBD2
TGTGCTAGTGGTTTTGGAGCGGGAGGGCCCAAATACACCGGGGAGCTGTTTTTT
CASGFGAGGPKYTGELFF
>-|TRBJ1-5|TRBV19|TRBD1
TGTGCCAGTAATCCGACAGATGCTTACAGGGGGAATAGCAATCAGCCCCAGCATTTT
CASNPTDAYRGNSNQPQHF
>once|TRBJ2-5|TRBV29-1|TRBD1
TGCAGCGTCCGACAGGGGGAAGTCTCCCAGTACTTC
CSVRQGEVSQYF
>few|TRBJ1-3|TRBV6-8|-
TGTGCCAGCAGCCTCGGATCCCTTTTCTCTGGAAACACCATATATTTT
CASSLGSLFSGNTIYF
>medium-sized|TRBJ2-7|TRBV11-3|TRBD1
TGTGCCAGCAGCCCAGAAGGACAGGGGGCCGAGCAGTACTTC
CASSPEGQGAEQYF
>medium-sized|TRBJ1-4|TRBV11-3|-
TGTGCCAGCAGCCCAAGTTGGGCTGGGAATGAAAAACTGTTTTTT
CASSPSWAGNEKLFF
>-|TRBJ2-5|TRBV19|TRBD2
TGTGCCAGTAGAAATCTAGCGGGGGGATTCCAAGAGACCCAGTACTTC
CASRNLAGGFQETQYF
>medium-sized|TRBJ2-5|TRBV11-3|TRBD1
TGTGCCAGCAGCTTAGGACAGGGGCTGCGGGAGACCCAGTACTTC
CASSLGQGLRETQYF
>-|TRBJ2-1|TRBV25-1|TRBD1
TGTGCCAGCAGTGATTCGGGACAGGTTTACAATGAGCAGTTCTTC
CASSDSGQVYNEQFF
>-|TRBJ2-7|TRBV10-2|TRBD2
TGCGCCAGCAGGGCACTAGCGTTAAGCGAGCAGTACTTC
CASRALALSEQYF
>-|TRBJ1-2|TRBV19|TRBD1
TGTGCCAGTAGTATACGGGCAGGGGGCAAGAACTATGGCTACACCTTC
CASSIRAGGKNYGYTF
>few|TRBJ2-7|TRBV19|TRBD2
TGTGCCAGTAGTCCAGGGACTAGATTCTACGAGCAGTACTTC
CASSPGTRFYEQYF
>medium-sized|TRBJ1-1|TRBV11-3|TRBD1
TGTGCCAGCAGCCGAAGACAGGGAGGCCCTGAAGCTTTCTTT
CASSRRQGGPEAFF
>-|TRBJ2-3|TRBV19|TRBD2
TGTGCCAGTAGTATACTAGCGGGACCCACAGATACGCAGTATTTT
CASSILAGPTDTQYF
>medium-sized|TRBJ1-1|TRBV11-3|TRBD1
TGTGCCAGCAGCTTCACGGACAGGGGGCGTACTGAAGCTTTCTTT
CASSFTDRGRTEAFF
>once|TRBJ1-1|TRBV5-1|-
TGCGCCAGCAGCTTGACGGTTTCACCGGGGGCTGAAGCTTTCTTT
CASSLTVSPGAEAFF
>-|TRBJ2-4|TRBV28|-
TGTGCCAGCAGTTCCCCCGCCAACCAGGGAGCCAAAAACATTCAGTACTTC
CASSSPANQGAKNIQYF
>medium-sized|TRBJ2-3|TRBV11-3|TRBD2
TGTGCCAGCAGCTTCCTCTTGCGGGAGACCACAGATACGCAGTATTTT
CASSFLLRETTDTQYF
>-|TRBJ1-1|TRBV18|-
TGTGCCAGCTCATCACTTTCCGAGAACACTGAAGCTTTCTTT
CASSSLSENTEAFF
>-|TRBJ2-1|TRBV5-1|-
TGCGCCAGCAGCAACACCGGGACTTTCAATGAGCAGTTCTTC
CASSNTGTFNEQFF
>-|TRBJ2-7|TRBV5-1|TRBD2
TGCGCCAGCACCGTGACTAGCGGGAGTTACGAGCAGTACTTC
CASTVTSGSYEQYF
>-|TRBJ2-5|TRBV19|-
TGTGCCAGTAGTCCTCTAGGGAGGCAAGAGACCCAGTACTTC
CASSPLGRQETQYF
>medium-sized|TRBJ2-4|TRBV11-3|TRBD2
TGTGCCAGCAGCCCCAACTACAGCGGGAGCTCTCCCAAAAACATTCAGTACTTC
CASSPNYSGSSPKNIQYF
>medium-sized|TRBJ2-7|TRBV11-3|TRBD2
TGTGCCAGCAGCCAAGTTGGGGCGGGAGTGGGATACGAGCAGTACTTC
CASSQVGAGVGYEQYF
>-|TRBJ1-1|TRBV6-8|TRBD1
TGTGCCAGCAGTTCCGACAGGGAAGGGGTCACTGAAGCTTTCTTT
CASSSDREGVTEAFF
>medium-sized|TRBJ2-1|TRBV11-3|-
TGTGCCAGCAGCTTAACGCGCGGGATTACCGGGAATGAGCAGTTCTTC
CASSLTRGITGNEQFF
>-|TRBJ1-3|TRBV5-1|TRBD1
TGCGCCAGCAGCTTGTTTGGACAGGACTTCGACACCATATATTTT
CASSLFGQDFDTIYF
>medium-sized|TRBJ2-1|TRBV11-3|TRBD1
TGTGCCAGCAGCCCGCGTACAGGGGCGGGTGACAATGAGCAGTTCTTC
CASSPRTGAGDNEQFF
>few|TRBJ2-1|TRBV4-1|-
TGCGCCAGCAGCCGAGTTAGAGGGGGTTACAATGAGCAGTTCTTC
CASSRVRGGYNEQFF
>medium-sized|TRBJ1-1|TRBV11-3|TRBD1
TGTGCCAGCAGTGTCGATAACAGGGGAACTGAAGCTTTCTTT
CASSVDNRGTEAFF
>-|TRBJ2-2|TRBV19|-
TGTGCCAGTAGGTGGGGCTTGAACACCGGGGAGCTGTTTTTT
CASRWGLNTGELFF
>medium-sized|TRBJ2-7|TRBV11-3|TRBD2
TGTGCCAGCAGCTTTAACGGGAGGGTAAGCGAGCAGTACTTC
CASSFNGRVSEQYF
>medium-sized|TRBJ1-4|TRBV11-3|-
TGTGCCAGCAGCTTGGGAACCACGGGGGGTGAAAAACTGTTTTTT
CASSLGTTGGEKLFF
>-|TRBJ2-1|TRBV6-8|TRBD2
TGTGCCAGCAGCCTACTTACCCGACTAGCGGGAGGCCGTTCCAATGAGCAGTTCTTC
CASSLLTRLAGGRSNEQFF
>medium-sized|TRBJ2-1|TRBV9|TRBD2
TGTGCCAGCAGCGTAGGGGGTAGCGGGACCTACAATGAGCAGTTCTTC
CASSVGGSGTYNEQFF
>once|TRBJ2-4|TRBV29-1|TRBD1
TGCAGCGTCGAGACAGGGGGGGCCAAAAACATTCAGTACTTC
CSVETGGAKNIQYF
>-|TRBJ1-1|TRBV18|TRBD1
TGTGCCAGCTCAAGTAAGACAGGGGATTCGGAAGCTTTCTTT
CASSSKTGDSEAFF
>once|TRBJ1-5|TRBV19|TRBD1
TGTGCCAGTAGCCGGACGATCAGGGGGCCTAAGGAACAGCCCCAGCATTTT
CASSRTIRGPKEQPQHF
>few|TRBJ2-5|TRBV10-2|TRBD2
TGCGCCAGCAGTGGGGCTAGCGGGGGGACCCAGTACTTC
CASSGASGGTQYF
>few|TRBJ1-1|TRBV19|-
TGTGCCAGTATTTTGAACACTGAAGCTTTCTTT
CASILNTEAFF
>few|TRBJ1-5|TRBV12-5|TRBD1
TGTGCCACCAGGGGGCTGGCTGACAATCAGCCCCAGCATTTT
CATRGLADNQPQHF
>-|TRBJ1-5|TRBV30|TRBD1
TGTGCCTGGAGTGTAAAGGACAGGGGCGCTTATCAGCCCCAGCATTTT
CAWSVKDRGAYQPQHF
>-|TRBJ2-7|TRBV18|TRBD2
TGTGCCAGCTCACCGAATCGGGGAGGGGCGCGGGGATACGAGCAGTACTTC
CASSPNRGGARGYEQYF